A selection of T cell receptor beta chains follows, all from one sample in a study of blood T cells in healthy people across ages. TCRdb processed the 5' RACE reads anew with MiXCR; each CDR3 protein has one entry. The repertoire has roughly 800,000 distinct CDR3 sequences, approximately 25% of them found once; the top ten carry 9.4%. The same sample was also used in a study of T cells of mothers and their children.

What was sequenced was blood. These receptors were obtained from a boy between 10 and 17 years old in good health. Both conserved end residues are part of each CDR3. A D gene is named only where the DNA matches it firmly. Clone size, where shown, is once, few, many, or a class for clones that have expanded.

V gene	J gene	D gene	clone size	CDR3 protein	CDR3 DNA
TRBV20-1	TRBJ2-1	-	few	CSAMSGHSSYNEQFF	TGCAGTGCTATGAGCGGCCATAGCTCCTACAATGAGCAGTTCTTC
TRBV20-1	TRBJ2-7	-	once	CSARDLEGDSYEQYF	TGCAGTGCTAGAGATCTGGAGGGGGACTCCTACGAGCAGTACTTC
TRBV28	TRBJ2-7	-	few	CASSTNRGPITYEQYF	TGTGCCAGCAGTACGAATCGGGGGCCTATCACCTACGAGCAGTACTTC
TRBV10-3	TRBJ2-3	-	few	CAISAEGNTDTQYF	TGTGCCATCAGTGCGGAGGGGAACACAGATACGCAGTATTTT
TRBV12-3/TRBV12-4	TRBJ2-5	-	few	CASSLVTVETQYF	TGTGCCAGCAGTTTAGTCACGGTAGAGACCCAGTACTTC
TRBV7-9	TRBJ1-4	-	-	CASSFEENEKLFF	TGTGCCAGCAGCTTTGAGGAGAATGAAAAACTGTTTTTT
TRBV28	TRBJ2-7	TRBD2	once	CASSGSGRAKDEQYF	TGTGCCAGCAGTGGTAGCGGGAGGGCCAAAGACGAGCAGTACTTC
TRBV19	TRBJ1-4	-	-	CASSIWDRTNEKLFF	TGTGCCAGTAGTATTTGGGATCGGACTAATGAAAAACTGTTTTTT
TRBV4-1	TRBJ2-7	-	-	CASSQTREPSYEQYF	TGCGCCAGCAGCCAAACCCGGGAACCATCCTACGAGCAGTACTTC
TRBV29-1	TRBJ2-7	-	once	CSVSGGSSYEQYF	TGCAGCGTTTCAGGGGGGAGCTCCTACGAGCAGTACTTC
TRBV9	TRBJ1-4	-	once	CASSVASGWATNEKLFF	TGTGCCAGCAGCGTAGCTTCGGGGTGGGCAACTAATGAAAAACTGTTTTTT
TRBV29-1	TRBJ2-3	-	few	CSVRGPTDTQYF	TGCAGCGTCCGGGGGCCCACAGATACGCAGTATTTT
TRBV18	TRBJ2-1	-	few	CASSPGQGTYNEQFF	TGTGCCAGCTCACCAGGGCAGGGGACCTACAATGAGCAGTTCTTC
TRBV20-1	TRBJ2-3	TRBD2	few	CSAIQREGLTDTQYF	TGCAGTGCTATCCAGCGGGAGGGCCTGACAGATACGCAGTATTTT
TRBV29-1	TRBJ2-1	TRBD2	few	CSVEGTSGVDEQFF	TGCAGCGTTGAGGGGACTAGCGGGGTCGATGAGCAGTTCTTC
TRBV18	TRBJ2-3	-	few	CASSPPGPHTDTQYF	TGTGCCAGCTCACCCCCAGGTCCCCACACAGATACGCAGTATTTT
TRBV4-3	TRBJ2-7	-	-	CASSQERNLGPFAYEQYF	TGCGCCAGCAGCCAAGAGAGGAATTTGGGACCTTTCGCCTACGAGCAGTACTTC
TRBV7-8	TRBJ2-1	TRBD2	-	CASSTPTGTSGRAIKVDEQFF	TGTGCCAGCAGCACTCCTACCGGGACTAGCGGGAGGGCCATTAAGGTTGATGAGCAGTTCTTC
TRBV11-3	TRBJ2-5	-	-	CASSWGTSSYGEAQYF	TGTGCCAGCAGCTGGGGGACCTCCTCTTACGGAGAGGCCCAGTACTTC
TRBV15	TRBJ2-5	TRBD1	few	CATSSGTGGETQYF	TGTGCCACCAGCAGTGGCACAGGGGGAGAGACCCAGTACTTC
TRBV6-1	TRBJ2-1	-	few	CASSASSWSSYNEQFF	TGTGCCAGCAGTGCCAGCAGCTGGAGCTCCTACAATGAGCAGTTCTTC
TRBV9	TRBJ2-7	-	-	CASSVDWRFDYEQYF	TGTGCCAGCAGCGTAGATTGGCGATTTGACTACGAGCAGTACTTC
TRBV7-6	TRBJ2-7	TRBD2	-	CASSSLAGDQSYEQYF	TGTGCCAGCAGCTCACTAGCGGGGGACCAATCCTACGAGCAGTACTTC
TRBV3-1	TRBJ1-4	TRBD1	few	CASSQNRDSENEKLFF	TGTGCCAGCAGCCAAAACCGGGACAGCGAGAATGAAAAACTGTTTTTT
TRBV28	TRBJ1-2	-	few	CASNGGSQDGYTF	TGTGCCAGCAACGGGGGCAGTCAGGATGGCTACACCTTC
TRBV7-8	TRBJ2-3	TRBD2	few	CASSFPPTSGGVTDTQYF	TGTGCCAGCAGCTTTCCCCCGACTAGCGGGGGGGTCACAGATACGCAGTATTTT
TRBV6-5	TRBJ2-7	TRBD1	-	CASSAKPGQGAGEQYF	TGTGCCAGCAGTGCCAAACCGGGACAGGGAGCAGGGGAGCAGTACTTC
TRBV4-2	TRBJ1-4	-	many	CASSQLGEKLFF	TGTGCCAGCAGCCAACTGGGTGAAAAACTGTTTTTT
TRBV5-1	TRBJ2-5	-	few	CASSLIQQETQYF	TGCGCCAGCAGCTTGATCCAACAAGAGACCCAGTACTTC
TRBV12-3/TRBV12-4	TRBJ2-3	TRBD1	-	CASRWKGAISTDTRYF	TGTGCCAGCAGGTGGAAGGGGGCGATTAGCACAGATACGCGGTATTTT
TRBV6-2/TRBV6-3	TRBJ2-1	TRBD2	-	CASTATSGNEQFF	TGTGCCAGCACCGCGACTAGCGGGAATGAGCAGTTCTTC
TRBV6-5	TRBJ2-5	-	few	CASSYAATRWETQYF	TGTGCCAGCAGTTACGCAGCTACCAGGTGGGAGACCCAGTACTTC
TRBV27	TRBJ1-6	-	-	CASSAGTADSPLHF	TGTGCCAGCAGTGCCGGGACCGCCGATTCACCCCTCCACTTT
TRBV6-6	TRBJ2-5	TRBD2	few	CASSYSGSGGGETQYF	TGTGCCAGCAGTTACTCGGGTAGCGGGGGTGGAGAGACCCAGTACTTC
TRBV28	TRBJ1-1	-	few	CASRSLGGRGDTEAFF	TGTGCCAGCAGATCCTTGGGGGGGCGCGGGGACACTGAAGCTTTCTTT
TRBV3-1	TRBJ2-7	-	-	CASSQVYFSYEQYF	TGTGCCAGCAGCCAAGTTTACTTCTCCTACGAGCAGTACTTC
TRBV7-9	TRBJ2-7	-	few	CASSLESGVREQYF	TGTGCCAGCAGCTTAGAGTCGGGAGTAAGAGAGCAGTACTTC
TRBV9	TRBJ2-1	-	-	CASSGEGAPYNEQFF	TGTGCCAGCAGCGGAGAGGGCGCCCCATACAATGAGCAGTTCTTC
TRBV4-2	TRBJ2-1	TRBD2	-	CASSLLAGGKNEQFF	TGTGCCAGCAGCCTTCTAGCGGGGGGGAAAAATGAGCAGTTCTTC